The next 12 T cell receptor beta chains were all read from a single sample in a study of cytomegalovirus exposure and HLA in healthy donors. Vbeta (60) and Jbeta (13) primers were used in the PCR. Data came from immunoSEQ multiplex PCR; TCRdb stores just in-frame clones and leaves some out. The sample includes roughly 220,000 clones, around 64% of them seen just once. The sequenced sample was PBMCs. The receptors stem from a man aged 35 to 55 in good health and CMV-seropositive.

The gene calls are TRBV6-5 and TRBJ2-5, with 10 nucleotides matching TRBD2. Unmatched junction bases numbered 6, after V lost 2 bases and J lost 3 bases. The V gene's germline CDR1 is MNHEY and CDR2 SVGAGI. CDR3 size: 16 residues. The CDR3 DNA sequence: TGTGCCAGCAGTTACAATAGCGGGGGGCTAAAAGAGACCCAGTACTTC. Protein product: CASSYNSGGLKETQYF.

This chain uses TRBV6-5 with TRBJ1-1; D possibly corresponds to TRBD1 (5 bases). CDR3 length equals 14 residues. V dropped 3 bases and J dropped 7 bases, with 15 bases sitting between them. Germline assignment: CDR1 MNHEY and CDR2 SVGAGI. DNA for the CDR3: TGTGCCAGCAGTTATAAGGCAGGGAGGGGTGAAGCTTTCTTT. Encoded protein: CASSYKAGRGEAFF.

This sequence joins TRBV6-1 and TRBJ1-2, with 7 bases fitting TRBD1. The V segment lost 5 bases and the J segment 4 bases; nucleotides outside the gene matches: 7. CDR3 length: 14 residues. Germline V CDR1 and CDR2: MNHNS, SASEGT. The CDR3 protein is CASSKTGYPYGYTF. Here the CDR3 DNA reads TGTGCCAGCAGTAAGACAGGGTACCCCTATGGCTACACCTTC.

This rearrangement joins TRBV13 to TRBJ1-2, with D possibly TRBD1 on 5 matching bases. CDR3 length: 16 amino acids. Germline lookup yields CDR1 PRHDT and CDR2 FYEKMQ (reference sequence). V gave up 5 bases and J gave up 2 bases, with 18 bases separating them. The CDR3 nucleotides are TGTGCCAGCAGCGGGGGGAACGGGGGGGTGAACTATGGCTACACCTTC. This translates into CASSGGNGGVNYGYTF.

This clone was detected a few times. The chain carries TRBV5-6 and TRBJ2-7, with 8 bases identical to TRBD2. The CDR3 spans 14 residues. V trimming: 4 bases; J trimming: 1 base; junction bases outside the gene matches: 4. Germline CDR1 SGHDT, CDR2 YYEEEE. The chain's CDR3 is CASSAGGGSYEQYF. The CDR3 DNA sequence: TGTGCCAGCAGCGCTGGCGGGGGGTCCTACGAGCAGTACTTC.

The CDR3, as DNA: TGTGCCAGCACCAGACATGGGAGCAATCAGCCCCAGCATTTT. Its translation: CASTRHGSNQPQHF. The J gene is TRBJ1-5, the V gene TRBV7-9; the D is unclear. The CDR3 extends over 14 amino acids. The V end was cut by 7 bases, the J end by 1 base, with 11 bases between. Germline V gene sequence: CDR1 SEHNR, CDR2 FQNEAQ (reference sequence). The full variable domain, with the rest looked up from reference TRBV7-9 and TRBJ1-5, is DTGVSQNPRHKITKRGQNVTFRCDPISEHNRLYWYRQTLGQGPEFLTYFQNEAQLEKSRLLSDRFSAERPKGSFSTLEIQRTEQGDSAMYLCASTRHGSNQPQHFGDGTRLSIL.

This clone appeared a few times. V is TRBV19 and J is TRBJ2-1; 9 positions match TRBD1. Trimming removed 7 bases from V and 7 bases from J; junction bases left unmatched: 17. The V gene's germline CDR1 is LNHDA and CDR2 SQIVND (reference sequence). CDR3 length: 17 residues. The CDR3 region has the DNA TGTGCCAGTACCCCCTATGTAGGGACAGGGTCTGAAAATGAGCAGTTCTTC. Translated, it gives CASTPYVGTGSENEQFF.

The chain couples TRBV4-1 to TRBJ1-2, with D tentatively TRBD1 (5 bases). CDR1 and CDR2 from the germline V gene are MGHRA and YSYEKL. This CDR3 is built from 15 residues. The V end lost 2 bases, the J end lost 6 bases, and 16 bases lay between the germline ends. CDR3 in amino acids: CASSQQGQSTDGYTF. CDR3 nucleotide sequence: TGCGCCAGCAGCCAACAAGGACAATCGACAGATGGCTACACCTTC.

This rearrangement joins TRBV5-8 to TRBJ2-7, with D tentatively TRBD2 (6 bases). Per the germline V gene, CDR1 is SGHTS and CDR2 is YDEGEE. The CDR3 extends over 14 amino acids. The V and J ends lost 5 bases and 3 bases respectively, with 15 bases between them. The CDR3 sequence: CASRKPGLVYEQYF. CDR3 sequence (DNA): TGTGCCAGCAGAAAACCGGGACTGGTCTACGAGCAGTACTTC. The full variable domain, its missing parts supplied by reference TRBV5-8 and TRBJ2-7, is EAGVTQSPTHLIKTRGQQATLRCSPISGHTSVYWYQQALGLGLQFLLWYDEGEERNRGNFPPRFSGRQFPNYSSELNVNALELEDSALYLCASRKPGLVYEQYFGPGTRLTVT.

The chain couples TRBV2 to TRBJ1-5; D remains ambiguous. This CDR3 spans 17 amino acids. Germline values: CDR1 SNHLY, CDR2 FYNNEI. V dropped 4 bases and J dropped 0 bases, with 16 bases sitting between them. As DNA, the CDR3 is TGTGCCAGCAGTGGGAGGCCCTCGCTATATAGCAATCAGCCCCAGCATTTT. This encodes CASSGRPSLYSNQPQHF. Supplemented by reference TRBV2 and TRBJ1-5, the full variable domain reads EPEVTQTPSHQVTQMGQEVILRCVPISNHLYFYWYRQILGQKVEFLVSFYNNEISEKSEIFDDQFSVERPDGSNFTLKIRSTKLEDSAMYFCASSGRPSLYSNQPQHFGDGTRLSIL.

V usage is TRBV28 and J usage is TRBJ2-6; no clear D gene. In germline, CDR1 is MDHEN, CDR2 SYDVKM. The length of the CDR3 is 16 residues. Trimming shortened V by 6 bases and J by 0 bases, and 12 bases separated the two germline ends. In DNA, the CDR3 is TGTGCCAGCAGCCCTACTCAAGTCTCTGGGGCCAACGTCCTGACTTTC. This gives the protein CASSPTQVSGANVLTF.

The sample holds one count of this clone. The rearrangement uses TRBV7-9 and TRBJ2-7; TRBD1 aligns across 10 bases. The germline gives CDR1 SEHNR, CDR2 FQNEAQ (reference sequence). V shed 3 bases and J 4 bases; nucleotides not matched to a gene: 3. This CDR3 contains 14 residues. The CDR3 sequence is CASSFDRGLYEQYF. In nucleotides, the CDR3 is TGTGCCAGCAGCTTCGACAGGGGGCTTTACGAGCAGTACTTC.